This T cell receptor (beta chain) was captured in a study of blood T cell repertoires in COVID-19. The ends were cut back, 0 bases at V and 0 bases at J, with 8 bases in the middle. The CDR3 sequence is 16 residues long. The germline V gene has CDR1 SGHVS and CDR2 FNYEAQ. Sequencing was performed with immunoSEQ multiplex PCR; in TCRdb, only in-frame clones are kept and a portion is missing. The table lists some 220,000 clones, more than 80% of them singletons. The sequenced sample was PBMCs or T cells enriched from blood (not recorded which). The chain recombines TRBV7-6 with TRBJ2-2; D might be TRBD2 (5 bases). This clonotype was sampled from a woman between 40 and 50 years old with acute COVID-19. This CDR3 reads CASSLAAEANTGELFF. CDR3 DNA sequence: TGTGCCAGCAGCTTAGCAGCGGAAGCGAACACCGGGGAGCTGTTTTTT.